The entry below describes one TCR beta chain. The protocol was immunoSEQ multiplex PCR, while the TCRdb copy is restricted to in-frame clones and leaves out a portion. The sample has around 100,000 clones, about 90% seen once. These data belong to a study of control samples from healthy donors and cancer patients. Trimming pared 3 bases from V and 0 bases from J, leaving 15 bases between. This CDR3 comprises 17 residues. CDR1 and CDR2 (germline): DFQATT, SNEGSKA (reference sequence). Sequenced material: blood. The chain has TRBV20-1 and TRBJ2-6; D is unclear. The receptor was derived from a woman aged 50 to 60 in good health. The CDR3 coding sequence is TGCAGTGCTAGTCCGACACCACTCCGCTCTGGGGCCAACGTCCTGACTTTC. Protein sequence: CSASPTPLRSGANVLTF.